The T cell receptor (beta chain) described here comes from a study of T cells in tuberculosis. Study results and limitations: A GMM-specific repertoire classifier reached about 85% accuracy, AUROC around 0.87. Cases with active tuberculosis were adults, while controls were adolescents.

The germline V gene encodes CDR1 SGHKS and CDR2 YYEKEE (reference sequence). Trimming removed 4 bases at V and 7 bases at J, with 14 bases between. This CDR3 contains 13 residues. This clone showed up just once. Its antigen is not known. Only in-frame clones appear in the TCRdb table, and some are missing; sequencing was by immunoSEQ multiplex PCR. The sample consists of approximately 35,000 clones, 97% of them appearing once. This chain joins TRBV5-5 and TRBJ2-5; weak D call: TRBD1 (6 bases). This sequence was found in a donor under 30 with latent tuberculosis or without tuberculosis infection. Source material: PBMCs. In nucleotides, the CDR3 is TGTGCCAGCAGCATTACAGGGTTTCGGACCCAGTACTTC. This encodes CASSITGFRTQYF.